The clone carrying this T cell receptor (beta chain) was observed a single time. Sequencing was performed with immunoSEQ multiplex PCR; in TCRdb, only in-frame clones are kept and a portion is missing. Of about 140,000 clones listed, roughly 92% are singletons. This CDR3 contains 14 residues. With 4 bases clipped from V and 4 bases from J, the junction kept 7 bases outside the gene matches. Germline assignment: CDR1 MNHEY and CDR2 SMNVEV (reference sequence). The entry originates in a study of T cell responses to AZD1222 COVID-19 vaccine. This specimen consisted of peripheral blood, obtained on day 0 of AZD1222 vaccination. The sequence was collected from an adult in good health. The V and J genes are TRBV27 and TRBJ2-7; TRBD1 aligns across 7 bases. DNA for the CDR3: TGTGCCAGCAGTTACCAGGGGGTCGGTTACGAGCAGTACTTC. It specifies CASSYQGVGYEQYF.